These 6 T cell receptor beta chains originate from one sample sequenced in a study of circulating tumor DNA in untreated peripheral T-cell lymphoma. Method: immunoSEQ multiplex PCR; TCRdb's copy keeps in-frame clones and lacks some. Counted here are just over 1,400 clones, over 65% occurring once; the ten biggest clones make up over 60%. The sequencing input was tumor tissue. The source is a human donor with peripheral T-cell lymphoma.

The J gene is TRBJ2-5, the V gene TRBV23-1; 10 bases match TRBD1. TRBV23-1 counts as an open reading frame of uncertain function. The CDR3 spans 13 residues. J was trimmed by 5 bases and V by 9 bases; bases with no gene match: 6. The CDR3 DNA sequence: TGCGCCAGTTCGACAGGGGGCTGGGAGACCCAGTACTTC. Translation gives CASSTGGWETQYF.

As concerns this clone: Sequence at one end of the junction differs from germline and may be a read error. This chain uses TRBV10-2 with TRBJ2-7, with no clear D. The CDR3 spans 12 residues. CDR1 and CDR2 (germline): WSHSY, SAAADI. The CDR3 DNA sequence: TGCGCCAGCGGTGAGGACTCCTACGAGCAGTACTTC. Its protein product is CASGEDSYEQYF.

CDR3 protein: CASSFGTNQPQHF. The DNA of the CDR3 is TGTGCCAGCAGCTTTGGAACCAATCAGCCCCAGCATTTT. The rearrangement links TRBV7-8 to TRBJ1-5; D remains unclear. V was trimmed by 3 bases and J by 3 bases, leaving 6 bases between them. Germline values: CDR1 SGHVS, CDR2 FQNEAQ. This CDR3 region has 13 residues.

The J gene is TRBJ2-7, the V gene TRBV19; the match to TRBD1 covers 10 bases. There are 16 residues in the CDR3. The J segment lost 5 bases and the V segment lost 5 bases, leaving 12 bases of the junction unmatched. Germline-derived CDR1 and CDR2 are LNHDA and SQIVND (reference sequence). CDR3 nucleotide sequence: TGTGCCAGTAGTCCCCCGTCCGGGACAGGGGATCACGAGCAGTACTTC. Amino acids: CASSPPSGTGDHEQYF.

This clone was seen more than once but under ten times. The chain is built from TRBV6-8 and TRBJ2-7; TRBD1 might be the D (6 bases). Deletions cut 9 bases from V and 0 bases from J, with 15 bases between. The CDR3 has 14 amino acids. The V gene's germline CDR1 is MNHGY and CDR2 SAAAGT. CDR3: CARGTRGSSYEQYF. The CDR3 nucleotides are TGTGCCAGGGGGACAAGAGGTAGCTCCTACGAGCAGTACTTC.

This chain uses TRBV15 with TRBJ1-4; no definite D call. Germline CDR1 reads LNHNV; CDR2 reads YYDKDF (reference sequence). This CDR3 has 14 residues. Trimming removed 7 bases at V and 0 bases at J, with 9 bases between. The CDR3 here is CATKSGTTNEKLFF. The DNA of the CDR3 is TGTGCCACCAAGTCGGGAACAACTAATGAAAAACTGTTTTTT. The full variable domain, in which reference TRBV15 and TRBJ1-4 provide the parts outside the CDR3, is DAMVIQNPRYQVTQFGKPVTLSCSQTLNHNVMYWYQQKSSQAPKLLFHYYDKDFNNEADTPDNFQSRRPNTSFCFLDIRSPGLGDTAMYLCATKSGTTNEKLFFGSGTQLSVL.